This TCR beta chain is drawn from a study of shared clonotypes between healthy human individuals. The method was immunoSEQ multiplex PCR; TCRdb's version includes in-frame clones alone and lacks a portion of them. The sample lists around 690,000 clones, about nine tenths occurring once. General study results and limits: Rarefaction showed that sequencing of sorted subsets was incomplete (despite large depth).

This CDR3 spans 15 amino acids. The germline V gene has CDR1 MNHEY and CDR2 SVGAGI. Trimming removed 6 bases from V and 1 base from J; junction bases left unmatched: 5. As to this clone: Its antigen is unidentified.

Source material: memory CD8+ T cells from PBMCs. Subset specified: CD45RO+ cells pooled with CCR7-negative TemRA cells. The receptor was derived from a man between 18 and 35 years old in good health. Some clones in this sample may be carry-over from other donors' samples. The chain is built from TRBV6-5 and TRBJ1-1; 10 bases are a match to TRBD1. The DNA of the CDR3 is TGTGCCAGCAGACACCGGGACAGGGGGAACACTGAAGCTTTCTTT. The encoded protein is CASRHRDRGNTEAFF.